The clone carrying this T cell receptor beta chain was found once. This entry is derived from a study of regulatory T cells in long-lasting Graves disease. The authors built TCR beta libraries using iRepertoire HTBI primers and Arm-PCR of CDR3 regions. TCRdb re-called the multiplex PCR reads with MiXCR, one entry per CDR3 protein. The repertoire holds over 650,000 distinct CDR3 sequences, with around 30% as singletons. Germline CDR1 is KGHSH and CDR2 is LQKENI. V was trimmed by 2 bases and J by 3 bases, leaving 10 bases between them. The CDR3 sequence is 14 residues long. Time point in this sample: persistent/refractory GD, antithyroid drugs over 5 years with positive TRAb. Extracted PBMC RNA gave rise to the TCR library.

The receptor was derived from a female donor with Graves disease. The starting material was peripheral blood mononuclear cells (PBMCs), obtained when the disease was refractory, from a patient treated with antithyroid drugs. The chain recombines TRBV18 with TRBJ1-1, with no clear D. The CDR3 bases are TGTGCCAGCTCACCAAAAGGATTCGACACTGAAGCTTTCTTT. Translating it yields CASSPKGFDTEAFF.